Following are 32 T cell receptor beta chains from one sample sequenced in a study of blood T cell repertoires in COVID-19 (dated by TCRdb to the early 2020s). The library came from the immunoSEQ multiplex PCR assay. The table comes from immuneACCESS by way of TCRdb, which keeps in-frame sequences with V and J called. Part of the clones is missing from these tables; in studies checked, under half for an unresolved V gene and the rest for unknown reasons. Recorded for this sample are 280,000 or so clones; around 85% of them occurred a single time. Jointly, the top ten make up less than 2.5% of the sample. What was sequenced was peripheral blood. The receptors shown here come from a woman aged 25 to 45 who had recovered from COVID-19.

The V gene is TRBV5-5, the J gene TRBJ1-1; D possibly corresponds to TRBD1 (5 bases). V shed 4 bases and J shed 0 bases, with 13 bases lying between them. Germline CDR1 and CDR2: SGHKS and YYEKEE (reference sequence). This CDR3 has 15 amino acids. The CDR3, as DNA: TGTGCCAGCAGCCTGACAGTGGCTTTGAACACTGAAGCTTTCTTT. Translating gives CASSLTVALNTEAFF.

This clone was observed a single time. The chain carries TRBV7-2 and TRBJ1-1; 9 bases agree with TRBD1. The germline V gene encodes CDR1 SGHTA and CDR2 FQGNSA. The CDR3 totals 14 residues. J was trimmed by 4 bases and V by 5 bases; bases with no gene match: 5. The DNA of the CDR3 is TGTGCCAGCAGCGGACAGGGGAAAGGCACTGAAGCTTTCTTT. It is translated as CASSGQGKGTEAFF.

CDR3 amino acids: CASSPRDQPQHF. The CDR3, as DNA: TGTGCCAGCAGCCCTAGAGATCAGCCCCAGCATTTT. The chain links TRBV6-2 or TRBV6-3 to TRBJ1-5; D unclear. The ends were cut back, 6 bases at V and 5 bases at J, with 8 bases in the middle. CDR3 length equals 12 residues. Germline V lookup: CDR1 MNHEY, CDR2 SVGEGT.

The genes are TRBV14 and TRBJ2-7, with TRBD1 matching over 7 bases. Germline lookup yields CDR1 SGHDN and CDR2 FVKESK. The CDR3 is made up of 14 amino acids. V lost 6 bases to trimming and J lost 3 bases; unmatched junction nucleotides: 8. As DNA, the CDR3 is TGTGCCAGCAGTCGAACGGGACAGATCTACGAGCAGTACTTC. Translating gives CASSRTGQIYEQYF.

The chain has TRBV7-9 and TRBJ2-1, with TRBD2 matching over 8 bases. This CDR3 comprises 16 residues. V dropped 8 bases and J dropped 3; count of bases not matched to a gene: 12. Germline V gives CDR1 SEHNR, CDR2 FQNEAQ (reference sequence). The CDR3 loop reads CASQDSREGVYNEQFF. The CDR3, as DNA: TGTGCCAGCCAAGATTCCCGGGAGGGAGTCTACAATGAGCAGTTCTTC.

This clone was seen at least ten times. The CDR3 nucleotides read TGTGCCAGCAGTAATTTACAGGGGCTGGGCGAGCAGTACTTC. It codes for CASSNLQGLGEQYF. The chain has TRBV2 and TRBJ2-7, with 7 nucleotides matching TRBD1. The germline V gene has CDR1 SNHLY and CDR2 FYNNEI. There are 14 residues in the CDR3. The V gene end was trimmed by 5 bases and the J gene end by 6 bases; junction bases not matched to a gene: 10.

The chain recombines TRBV2 with TRBJ1-4; the match to TRBD1 covers 11 bases. V trimming: 4 bases; J trimming: 11 bases; junction bases outside the gene matches: 6. CDR3 size: 14 residues. The germline V gene has CDR1 SNHLY and CDR2 FYNNEI. The CDR3 spells CASSADRGLEKLFF. For the CDR3, the DNA is TGTGCCAGCAGTGCGGACAGGGGGCTCGAGAAACTGTTTTTT.

The chain recombines TRBV6-1 with TRBJ2-3; D is possibly TRBD2 (6 bases). The germline CDR1 and CDR2 sequences are MNHNS and SASEGT. The CDR3 contains 17 residues. The V end was cut by 0 bases, the J end by 2 bases, with 15 bases between. The CDR3 region has the DNA TGTGCCAGCAGTGAAGCGCGCTATGGAGGGCACACAGATACGCAGTATTTT. Its protein product is CASSEARYGGHTDTQYF.

This chain connects TRBV5-4 to TRBJ2-7; D may be TRBD2 (7 bases). CDR1 SGHNT and CDR2 YYREEE come from the germline V gene (reference sequence). The length of the CDR3 is 16 residues. Trimming took off 4 bases at V and 5 bases at J, with 22 bases between the two ends. This chain's CDR3 is CASSPPRGGPQDEQYF. The DNA of the CDR3 is TGTGCCAGCAGCCCCCCGAGGGGGGGACCTCAAGACGAGCAGTACTTC.

Here the CDR3 DNA reads TGTGCCAGCGGCCAGCAAGAGACCCAGTACTTC. It is translated as CASGQQETQYF. The V gene is TRBV6-1, the J gene TRBJ2-5; D remains ambiguous. The CDR3 has 11 residues. CDR1 and CDR2 (germline): MNHNS, SASEGT. Between the trimmed V and J ends, which lost 8 bases and 2 bases, there was a span of 6 bases.

The genes are TRBV21-1 and TRBJ1-2. TRBV21-1 is marked as a pseudogene. This CDR3 region has 11 residues. The DNA of the CDR3 is TGTGCCAGCAGCAAAGAACTCTTCTACACCTTC. Translated: CASSKELFYTF.

This chain links TRBV30 with TRBJ2-7; D may be TRBD2 (5 bases). The CDR3 is 14 amino acids. Germline loops: CDR1 GTSNPN, CDR2 SVGIG (reference sequence). The V end was cut by 2 bases, the J end by 6 bases, with 17 bases between. CDR3 nucleotide sequence: TGTGCCTGGAGTACCGGGATAGGAGGAACCGAGCAGTACTTC. Residues: CAWSTGIGGTEQYF. The entire variable domain, with the rest obtained from reference TRBV30 and TRBJ2-7, is as follows: SQTIHQWPATLVQPVGSPLSLECTVEGTSNPNLYWYRQAAGRGLQLLFYSVGIGQISSEVPQNLSASRPQDRQFILSSKKLLLSDSGFYLCAWSTGIGGTEQYFGPGTRLTVT.

The chain links TRBV2 to TRBJ1-1; D gene uncertain. CDR3 length: 13 amino acids. Trimming shortened V by 0 bases and J by 3 bases, and 5 bases separated the two germline ends. The germline V gene has CDR1 SNHLY and CDR2 FYNNEI. The CDR3 here is CASSEAGDTEAFF. In DNA, the CDR3 is TGTGCCAGCAGTGAAGCGGGAGACACTGAAGCTTTCTTT. Full variable domain (outside the CDR3, taken from reference TRBV2 and TRBJ1-1): EPEVTQTPSHQVTQMGQEVILRCVPISNHLYFYWYRQILGQKVEFLVSFYNNEISEKSEIFDDQFSVERPDGSNFTLKIRSTKLEDSAMYFCASSEAGDTEAFFGQGTRLTVV.

The V and J genes are TRBV21-1 and TRBJ2-7; TRBD2, the table's D call, was not compared with the DNA. TRBV21-1 is annotated as a pseudogene. The CDR3 totals 15 residues. The CDR3 spells CASSKGFGVPGEQYF. The CDR3 bases are TGTGCCAGCAGCAAAGGTTTCGGGGTCCCCGGCGAGCAGTACTTC.

J is TRBJ2-2 and V is TRBV5-4, with 7 bases identical to TRBD2. The CDR3 covers 17 residues. Trimming removed 4 bases from V and 1 base from J; junction bases left unmatched: 10. Germline V gives CDR1 SGHNT, CDR2 YYREEE (reference sequence). This CDR3 reads CASSGTGSSGNTGELFF. DNA for the CDR3: TGTGCCAGCAGCGGCACCGGATCTAGCGGGAACACCGGGGAGCTGTTTTTT.

The CDR3: CASSGQSSGNTIYF. The CDR3, as DNA: TGTGCCAGCAGCGGACAGTCCTCTGGAAACACCATATATTTT. The chain is built from TRBV27 and TRBJ1-3; tentative D call: TRBD1 (6 bases). This CDR3 is 14 amino acids long. Trimming removed 6 bases at V and 0 bases at J, with 9 bases between. Germline V CDR1 and CDR2: MNHEY, SMNVEV (reference sequence).

The gene calls are TRBV7-9 and TRBJ2-7; tentatively, D is TRBD2 (5 bases). The germline V gene encodes CDR1 SEHNR and CDR2 FQNEAQ (reference sequence). CDR3 length equals 15 residues. The ends were cut back, 1 base at V and 0 bases at J, with 10 bases in the middle. CDR3 in DNA: TGTGCCAGCAGCTTAGTCGTGGGGAGCTCCTACGAGCAGTACTTC. This encodes CASSLVVGSSYEQYF.

The chain has TRBV5-5 and TRBJ1-5; 7 nucleotides match TRBD1. The CDR3 is 14 amino acids. J gave up 2 bases and V 2 bases, and 1 base lay outside the gene matches. Germline CDR1 is SGHKS and CDR2 is YYEKEE (reference sequence). As DNA, the CDR3 is TGTGCCAGCAGCTTTGGACAGGGCAATCAGCCCCAGCATTTT. Encoded protein: CASSFGQGNQPQHF.

The rearrangement joins TRBV7-2 to TRBJ2-3; D gene unclear. Trimming removed 5 bases from V and 2 bases from J, with 5 bases in between. Germline values: CDR1 SGHTA, CDR2 FQGNSA. The CDR3 length is 12 residues. This CDR3 reads CASSPYTDTQYF. As DNA, the CDR3 is TGTGCCAGCAGCCCGTACACAGATACGCAGTATTTT.

The chain combines TRBV2 with TRBJ1-2, with D possibly matching TRBD1 (6 bases). Trimming took off 9 bases at V and 7 bases at J, with 9 bases between the two ends. Germline CDR1 SNHLY, CDR2 FYNNEI. The CDR3 is made up of 10 amino acids. DNA of the CDR3: TGTGCCAGGCAGGGGCTTGGCTACACCTTC. Encoded protein: CARQGLGYTF.

The chain has TRBV2 and TRBJ2-4; D might be TRBD2 (5 bases). The CDR3 is made up of 9 amino acids. CDR1 is SNHLY and CDR2 is FYNNEI in the germline V gene. Trimming removed 9 bases from V and 14 bases from J, with 11 bases in between. CDR3 bases: TGTGCCAGTTGGGCAGCGGAGTACTTC. It yields the protein CASWAAEYF. Full variable domain (outside the CDR3, taken from reference TRBV2 and TRBJ2-4): EPEVTQTPSHQVTQMGQEVILRCVPISNHLYFYWYRQILGQKVEFLVSFYNNEISEKSEIFDDQFSVERPDGSNFTLKIRSTKLEDSAMYFCASWAAEYFGAGTRLSVL.

V is TRBV10-3 and J is TRBJ2-3; D not certain. Germline V gene data show CDR1 as ENHRY and CDR2 as SYGVKD. This CDR3 is 15 amino acids long. The V and J ends lost 6 bases and 3 bases respectively, with 16 bases between them. The CDR3 reads CAISDAESSTDTQYF. The DNA of the CDR3 is TGTGCCATCAGCGACGCGGAGAGTTCTACAGATACGCAGTATTTT.

The chain links TRBV7-9 to TRBJ2-5; D remains unclear. Per the germline V gene, CDR1 is SEHNR and CDR2 is FQNEAQ (reference sequence). Trimming shortened V by 1 base and J by 0 bases, and 6 bases separated the two germline ends. The CDR3 totals 14 residues. The CDR3 is CASSLVSYQETQYF. In DNA form, the CDR3 reads TGTGCCAGCAGCTTAGTCTCGTACCAAGAGACCCAGTACTTC.

The J gene is TRBJ2-2, the V gene TRBV6-2 or TRBV6-3; 12 bases fit TRBD2. J was trimmed by 3 bases and V by 0 bases; bases with no gene match: 2. Germline V gives CDR1 MNHEY, CDR2 SVGEGT. CDR3 length: 17 residues. The CDR3 region is CASSYSGLAGYTGELFF. In nucleotides, the CDR3 is TGTGCCAGCAGTTACTCCGGACTAGCGGGATACACCGGGGAGCTGTTTTTT.

This clone was counted a single time. The rearrangement links TRBV30 to TRBJ2-4, with 7 bases identical to TRBD1. The CDR3 contains 11 residues. Trimming took 5 bases from V and 7 from J; bases not matched to a gene: 2. The germline CDR1 and CDR2 sequences are GTSNPN and SVGIG (reference sequence). This CDR3 is CAWVTGNIQYF. The CDR3 nucleotides read TGTGCCTGGGTGACAGGGAACATTCAGTACTTC.

The chain links TRBV6-2 or TRBV6-3 to TRBJ2-6; D is uncertain. V was pared by 2 bases and J by 1 base, with 9 bases between. Germline V gene sequence: CDR1 MNHEY, CDR2 SVGEGT. This CDR3 contains 16 residues. CDR3 in amino acids: CASSYATASGANVLTF. The CDR3 region has the DNA TGTGCCAGCAGTTACGCAACTGCGTCTGGGGCCAACGTCCTGACTTTC.

This CDR3 reads CASRGTVEQFF. CDR3 nucleotides: TGTGCCAGCAGAGGGACAGTAGAGCAGTTCTTC. This chain links TRBV19 with TRBJ2-1, with 7 bases that match TRBD1. With V trimmed by 9 bases and J by 10 bases, 6 bases remained unmatched. The CDR3 loop spans 11 amino acids. Germline CDR1 is LNHDA and CDR2 is SQIVND (reference sequence).

This rearrangement joins TRBV3-1 (or the pseudogene TRBV3-2) to TRBJ2-2; maybe TRBD2 (6 bases). CDR1 and CDR2 (germline): LGHDT, YNNKEL (reference sequence). The V and J ends lost 1 base and 1 base respectively, with 10 bases between them. CDR3 length: 16 residues. CDR3 sequence reads: CASSQGGGGNTGELFF. In DNA, the CDR3 is TGTGCCAGCAGCCAAGGGGGAGGCGGGAACACCGGGGAGCTGTTTTTT.

The V gene is TRBV27, the J gene TRBJ1-1; D is unclear. V dropped 5 bases and J dropped 0 bases, with 10 bases sitting between them. The CDR3 is made up of 14 amino acids. The germline CDR1 and CDR2 sequences are MNHEY and SMNVEV (reference sequence). CDR3 sequence reads: CASSAQSLNTEAFF. The CDR3 DNA follows: TGTGCCAGCAGTGCCCAAAGCTTGAACACTGAAGCTTTCTTT.

The chain is built from TRBV5-4 and TRBJ1-2; 9 nucleotides agree with TRBD1. This CDR3 region has 15 residues. Germline loops: CDR1 SGHNT, CDR2 YYREEE (reference sequence). V shed 4 bases, J shed 4 bases, and the junction held 8 bases outside the gene matches. This CDR3 reads CASSQRQGDTYGYTF. In nucleotides, the CDR3 is TGTGCCAGCAGCCAAAGACAGGGGGACACCTATGGCTACACCTTC.

The rearrangement joins TRBV24-1 to TRBJ2-1; 7 nucleotides agree with TRBD1. Unmatched junction bases numbered 8, after V lost 4 bases and J lost 3 bases. The germline V gene has CDR1 KGHDR and CDR2 SFDVKD. This CDR3 is built from 16 residues. The CDR3 sequence: CATSEAGTANYNEQFF. The CDR3 DNA reads TGTGCCACCAGTGAGGCCGGGACAGCTAACTACAATGAGCAGTTCTTC.

The rearrangement joins TRBV7-2 to TRBJ2-2; tentative D call: TRBD2 (5 bases). V was cut by 3 bases and J by 2 bases, with 10 bases left in between. This CDR3 comprises 15 residues. Germline V gene sequence: CDR1 SGHTA, CDR2 FQGNSA. This CDR3 reads CASSFRLANTGELFF. The CDR3 nucleotides are TGTGCCAGCAGCTTTCGGCTAGCTAACACCGGGGAGCTGTTTTTT.